This TCR beta chain derives from a study of blood T cells in healthy people across ages. A word on this clonotype: What it binds is unknown.

Combining a sample-barcoded 5' primer with a J-beta primer mix, a second PCR ran for roughly 7 to 12 cycles. CDR3-containing paired-end reads numbered at least 2.5 million in each sample. TCRdb processed the 5' RACE reads anew with MiXCR; each CDR3 protein has one entry. The sample has 1.5 million to 2 million distinct CDR3 sequences, around 42% seen once. V shed 3 bases, J shed 8 bases, and the junction held 6 bases outside the gene matches. The length of the CDR3 is 14 residues. Germline CDR1 and CDR2: SGHRS and YFSETQ. Study-level findings and limits: Diversity of TCR beta per million T cells declined in a roughly linear way with age.

The sample consisted of blood. The gene calls are TRBV5-1 and TRBJ2-1, with TRBD1 identical over 9 bases. This receptor was taken from a human donor in good health. Here the CDR3 DNA reads TGCGCCAGCAGCTCAACCGGGACAGGGCATGAGCAGTTCTTC. This encodes CASSSTGTGHEQFF.